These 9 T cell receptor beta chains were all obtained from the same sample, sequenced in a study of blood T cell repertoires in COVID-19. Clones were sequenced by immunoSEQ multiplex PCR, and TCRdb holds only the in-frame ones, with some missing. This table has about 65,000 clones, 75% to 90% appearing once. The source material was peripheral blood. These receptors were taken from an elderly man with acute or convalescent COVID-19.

CDR3 loop: CASSPGTGWTEAFF. The CDR3 bases are TGCGCCAGCAGCCCCGGGACAGGCTGGACTGAAGCTTTCTTT. The genes are TRBV5-1 and TRBJ1-1; 8 bases align to TRBD1. Germline V gene lookup returns CDR1 SGHRS and CDR2 YFSETQ. Trimming removed 4 bases from V and 5 bases from J; junction bases left unmatched: 7. The CDR3 has 14 amino acids.

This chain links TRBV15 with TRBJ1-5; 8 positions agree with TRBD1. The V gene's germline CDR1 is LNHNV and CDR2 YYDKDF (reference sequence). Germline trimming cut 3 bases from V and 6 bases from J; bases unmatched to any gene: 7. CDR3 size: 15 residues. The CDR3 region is CATSSRQGATQPQHF. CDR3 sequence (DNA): TGTGCCACCAGCAGTCGGCAGGGGGCAACTCAGCCCCAGCATTTT.

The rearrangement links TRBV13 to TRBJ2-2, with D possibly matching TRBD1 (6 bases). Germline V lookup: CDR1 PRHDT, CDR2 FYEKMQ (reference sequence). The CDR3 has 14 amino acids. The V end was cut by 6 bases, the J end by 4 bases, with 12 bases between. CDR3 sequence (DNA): TGTGCCAGCAGATACAGGGCGCCCACCGGGGAGCTGTTTTTT. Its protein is CASRYRAPTGELFF.

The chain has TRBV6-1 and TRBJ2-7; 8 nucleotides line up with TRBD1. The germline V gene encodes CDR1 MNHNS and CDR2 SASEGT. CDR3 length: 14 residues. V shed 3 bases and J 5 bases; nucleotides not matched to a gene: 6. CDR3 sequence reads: CASSDGQGQDEQYF. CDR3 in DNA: TGTGCCAGCAGTGACGGACAGGGCCAAGACGAGCAGTACTTC.

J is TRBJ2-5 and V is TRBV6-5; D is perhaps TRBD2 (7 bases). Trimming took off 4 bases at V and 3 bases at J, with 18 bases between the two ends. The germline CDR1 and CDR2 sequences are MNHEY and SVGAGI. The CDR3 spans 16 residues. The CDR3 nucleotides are TGTGCCAGCAGTTCTCTGAGGACTAGGGGGGAAGAGACCCAGTACTTC. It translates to CASSSLRTRGEETQYF.

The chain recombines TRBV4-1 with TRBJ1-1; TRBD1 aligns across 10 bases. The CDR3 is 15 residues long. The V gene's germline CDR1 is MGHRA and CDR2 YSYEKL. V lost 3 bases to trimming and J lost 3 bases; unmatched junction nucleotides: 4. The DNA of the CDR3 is TGCGCCAGCAGCCAGACAGGGGGCAGGGACACTGAAGCTTTCTTT. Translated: CASSQTGGRDTEAFF.

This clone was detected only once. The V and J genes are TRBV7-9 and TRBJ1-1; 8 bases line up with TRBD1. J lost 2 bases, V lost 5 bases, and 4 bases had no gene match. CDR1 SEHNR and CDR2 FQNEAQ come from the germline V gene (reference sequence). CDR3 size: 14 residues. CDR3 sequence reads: CASSQGQVNTEAFF. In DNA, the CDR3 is TGTGCCAGCAGCCAGGGACAGGTCAACACTGAAGCTTTCTTT.

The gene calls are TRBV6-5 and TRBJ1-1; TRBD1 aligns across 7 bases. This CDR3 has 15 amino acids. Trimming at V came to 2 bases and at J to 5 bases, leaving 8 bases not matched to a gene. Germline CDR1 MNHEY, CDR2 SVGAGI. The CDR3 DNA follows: TGTGCCAGCAGTTACGGCGGACAGGTGGGAACTGAAGCTTTCTTT. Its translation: CASSYGGQVGTEAFF.

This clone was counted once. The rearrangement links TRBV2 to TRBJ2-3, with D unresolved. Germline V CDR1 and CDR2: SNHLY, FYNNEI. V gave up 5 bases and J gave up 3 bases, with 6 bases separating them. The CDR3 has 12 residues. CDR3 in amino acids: CASSYNTDTQYF. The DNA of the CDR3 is TGTGCCAGCAGTTATAATACAGATACGCAGTATTTT.